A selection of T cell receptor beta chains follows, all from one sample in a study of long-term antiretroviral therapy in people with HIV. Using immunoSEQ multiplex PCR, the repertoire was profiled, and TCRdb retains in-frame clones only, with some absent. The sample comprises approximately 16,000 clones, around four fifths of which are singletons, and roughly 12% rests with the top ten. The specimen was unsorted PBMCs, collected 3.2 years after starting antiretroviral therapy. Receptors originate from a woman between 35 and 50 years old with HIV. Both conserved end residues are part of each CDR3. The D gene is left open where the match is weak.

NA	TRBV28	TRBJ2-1	CASSLGGAGGANEQFF
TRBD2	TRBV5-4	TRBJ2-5	CASSRTSGGAGETQYF
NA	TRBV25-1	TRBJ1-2	CASSEVENYGYTF
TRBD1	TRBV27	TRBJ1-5	CASSLARTGADQPQHF
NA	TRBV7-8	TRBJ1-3	CASSLPLLGISGNTIYF
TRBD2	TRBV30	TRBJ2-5	CAWRKLAVQETQYF
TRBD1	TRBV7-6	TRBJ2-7	CASSLGQGGVYEQYF
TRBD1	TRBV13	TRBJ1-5	CASRTQEGRQGVCQPQHF
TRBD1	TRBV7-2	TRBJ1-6	CASSLTGQGHSPLHF
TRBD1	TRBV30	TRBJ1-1	CASTGYNLEAFF
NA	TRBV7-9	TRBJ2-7	CASSHLSPRAEQYF
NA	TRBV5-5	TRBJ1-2	CASSLGQNYGYTF
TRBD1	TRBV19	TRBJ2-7	CASSIKEGAHEQYF
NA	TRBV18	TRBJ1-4	CASSPRQSATNEKLFF
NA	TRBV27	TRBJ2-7	CASREDVSYEQYF
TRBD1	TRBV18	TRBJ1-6	CASSSTGTGVISSYNSPLHF
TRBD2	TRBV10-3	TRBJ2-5	CAISDSGGVETQYF
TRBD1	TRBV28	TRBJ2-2	CASSLAGQGSGELFF
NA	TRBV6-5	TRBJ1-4	CASSYGRLNEKLFF
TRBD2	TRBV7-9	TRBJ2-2	CASSGRGGNTGELFF
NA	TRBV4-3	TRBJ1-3	CASSQDTGTDSLFSGNTIYF
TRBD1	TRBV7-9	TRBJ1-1	CASSPRTGRGNTEAFF
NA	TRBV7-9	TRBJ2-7	CASSLGEMANYEQYF
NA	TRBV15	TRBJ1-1	CATSSHRGEAFF
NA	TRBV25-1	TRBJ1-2	CASSESTQTYGYTF
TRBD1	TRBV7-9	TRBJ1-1	CASSLLKGARDEAFF
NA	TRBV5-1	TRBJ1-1	CASSLDTVATEAFF
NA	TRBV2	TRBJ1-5	CASTQRVGHSNQPQHF
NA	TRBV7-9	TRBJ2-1	CASSRIDRNNEQFF
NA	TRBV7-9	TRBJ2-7	CASSSEGTSGAYF
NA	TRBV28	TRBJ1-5	CASRGGSNQPQHF
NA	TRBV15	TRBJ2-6	CATSRGQEPGANVLTF
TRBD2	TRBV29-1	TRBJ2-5	CSVDLRGGETQYF
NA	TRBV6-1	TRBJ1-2	CASSEALADYGYTF
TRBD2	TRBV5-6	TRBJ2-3	CASSQLAGGQDTQYF
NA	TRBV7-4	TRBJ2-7	CASSFTGRPYEQYF
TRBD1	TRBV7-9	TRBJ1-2	CASRADRGTWGYTF
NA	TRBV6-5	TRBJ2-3	CASSYGAGALTDTQYF
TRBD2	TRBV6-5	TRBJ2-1	CASSYPSGGTYNEQFF
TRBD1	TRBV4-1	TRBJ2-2	CASSQNGGQGYTGELFF
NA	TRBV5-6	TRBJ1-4	CASARAFTEKLFF
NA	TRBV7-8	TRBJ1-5	CASSFADSRRSNQPQHF
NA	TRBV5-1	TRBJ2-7	CASSLGALPSYEQYF
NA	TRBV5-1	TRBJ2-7	CASSSASGGTISYEQYF
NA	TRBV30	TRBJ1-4	CAWSEKVAGNEKLFF
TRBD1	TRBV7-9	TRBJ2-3	CASSSTTGPDTQYF
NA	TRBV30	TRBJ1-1	CAWSTGMGNTEAFF